A selection of T cell receptor beta chains follows, all from one sample in a study of blood T cell repertoires in COVID-19. Method: immunoSEQ multiplex PCR; TCRdb's copy keeps in-frame clones and lacks some. The sample has roughly 270,000 clones, 88% seen once. Sequenced input: peripheral blood. All receptors derive from a man in his late teens or twenties with active or convalescent COVID-19. CDR3s include the opening cysteine and the closing phenylalanine or tryptophan. A D gene is named only where the DNA matches it firmly. Clone sizes are given selectively: once, few, many, or a class where the clone is expanded.

TRBJ2-7 | TRBV9 | - | - | TGTGCCAGCAGTGCCTCAGGGTCCTACGAGCAGTACTTC | CASSASGSYEQYF
TRBJ2-4 | TRBV19 | - | TRBD2 | TGTGCCAGTAGTCTTTACTACCCCGGGACTAGCGGGGGATATGCCAAAAACATTCAGTACTTC | CASSLYYPGTSGGYAKNIQYF
TRBJ2-7 | TRBV12-3/TRBV12-4 | - | - | TGTGCCAGCAGTTTCGTACGGGACGAGCAGTACTTC | CASSFVRDEQYF
TRBJ1-4 | TRBV4-1 | - | TRBD1 | TGCGCCAGCAGTCCGGGACAGGGTAATGAAAAACTGTTTTTT | CASSPGQGNEKLFF
TRBJ2-7 | TRBV19 | - | - | TGTGCCAGTAGTATGGAGGGCGGGTACGAGCAGTACTTC | CASSMEGGYEQYF
TRBJ2-2 | TRBV13 | once | TRBD2 | TGTGCCAGCAGCTTAGGAACGGGGGGGCACACCGGGGAGCTGTTTTTT | CASSLGTGGHTGELFF
TRBJ2-2 | TRBV19 | - | - | TGTGCCAGTAGTACCCAGTTGGTCGGGGAGCTGTTTTTT | CASSTQLVGELFF
TRBJ1-4 | TRBV2 | - | TRBD1 | TGTGCCAGCAATGGCAGGGGGGATGAAAAACTGTTTTTT | CASNGRGDEKLFF
TRBJ2-1 | TRBV4-1 | - | TRBD2 | TGCGCCAGCAGCAGACTAGCGGGGGGCTACAATGAGCAGTTCTTC | CASSRLAGGYNEQFF
TRBJ2-1 | TRBV7-7 | - | TRBD2 | TGTGCCAGCAGCATGGGACTAGCGGGGAGCAATGAGCAGTTCTTC | CASSMGLAGSNEQFF
TRBJ1-2 | TRBV5-8 | - | - | TGTGCCAGCACGCGGGGCTTGAGGGTTGGCTACACCTTC | CASTRGLRVGYTF
TRBJ2-5 | TRBV10-2 | - | - | TGCGCCAGCATGTTCAGGGGCCAAGAGACCCAGTACTTC | CASMFRGQETQYF
TRBJ1-2 | TRBV7-2 | - | - | TGTGCCAGCAGCTTAGGTCCAGAAAACTATGGCTACACCTTC | CASSLGPENYGYTF
TRBJ1-1 | TRBV5-4 | - | TRBD1 | TGTGCCAGCAGCCTGGGGACAGGGAGGAACACTGAAGCTTTCTTT | CASSLGTGRNTEAFF
TRBJ2-5 | TRBV7-9 | - | TRBD1 | TGTGCCAGCAGCTTAGTGGGTTGGGACAGGGAAGTACAAGAGACCCAGTACTTC | CASSLVGWDREVQETQYF
TRBJ2-1 | TRBV9 | - | - | TGTGCCAGCAGCGGAACAGGAAACTCCTACAATGAGCAGTTCTTC | CASSGTGNSYNEQFF
TRBJ2-1 | TRBV9 | - | TRBD2 | TGTGCCAGCAGCGGACCCCGCGGGGGGGTCCCGGGCAATGAGCAGTTCTTC | CASSGPRGGVPGNEQFF
TRBJ2-3 | TRBV9 | once | TRBD2 | TGTGCCAGCAGCGTAGAAGCGGGGGGGCCGGCAGATACGCAGTATTTT | CASSVEAGGPADTQYF
TRBJ2-7 | TRBV9 | - | - | TGTGCCAGCAGCGTAGACAACTACCCCTACGAGCAGTACTTC | CASSVDNYPYEQYF
TRBJ1-2 | TRBV5-6 | - | TRBD1 | TGTGCCAGCAGCACAGGGGGCTGGGGCTATGGCTACACCTTC | CASSTGGWGYGYTF
TRBJ2-1 | TRBV7-6 | - | TRBD2 | TGTGCCAGCAGCTTTAATGAGCGGGACCCCCTTAATGAGCAGTTCTTC | CASSFNERDPLNEQFF
TRBJ1-1 | TRBV11-2 | - | - | TGTGCCAGCAGCTTACAATCGGGTCGCACTGAAGCTTTCTTT | CASSLQSGRTEAFF
TRBJ1-6 | TRBV19 | - | TRBD1 | TGTGCCAGTAGTCCGGGACAGGGGTTTTGGAATTCACCCCTCCACTTT | CASSPGQGFWNSPLHF
TRBJ1-2 | TRBV6-5 | - | TRBD1 | TGTGCCAGCAGAGGGACAGCCCTGGGCTATGGCTACACCTTC | CASRGTALGYGYTF
TRBJ2-5 | TRBV12-3/TRBV12-4 | - | - | TGTGCCAGCACATCCCTCAGCGTGGAGACCCAGTACTTC | CASTSLSVETQYF
TRBJ2-7 | TRBV27 | - | TRBD1 | TGTGCCAGCAGTTTATGGGGACAGAACTACGAGCAGTACTTC | CASSLWGQNYEQYF
TRBJ2-7 | TRBV9 | once | - | TGTGCCAGCAGCGCCGGGAACGCGCTGTACGAGCAGTACTTC | CASSAGNALYEQYF
TRBJ2-2 | TRBV18 | - | - | TGTGCCAGCTCGTCAGGCCAGGGTGACGGGGAGCTGTTTTTT | CASSSGQGDGELFF
TRBJ2-1 | TRBV27 | - | - | TGTGCCAGCAGTTTAGGGGGGAATAACTACAATGAGCAGTTCTTC | CASSLGGNNYNEQFF
TRBJ2-3 | TRBV6-5 | - | TRBD1 | TGTGCCAGCAGTTACGGAGAGGGGGCCTCAGATACGCAGTATTTT | CASSYGEGASDTQYF
TRBJ1-2 | TRBV13 | - | - | TGTGCCAGCAGCTTAGGCCGGGGGGAACACTATGGCTACACCTTC | CASSLGRGEHYGYTF
TRBJ2-7 | TRBV2 | - | - | TGTGCCAGCAGTGTTGGCAGGGCCCAAACCTACGAGCAGTACTTC | CASSVGRAQTYEQYF